These T cell receptor beta chains were read from a single sample in a study of OX40 agonist ivuxolimab in advanced cancers. Only in-frame clones appear in the TCRdb table, and some are missing; sequencing was by immunoSEQ multiplex PCR. Of around 30,000 clones in the sample, roughly 91% were seen once. The material sequenced was CD4+ or CD8+ T cells sorted from blood, taken in a trial of the OX40 agonist ivuxolimab. All receptors derive from an adult with an advanced solid tumor such as melanoma, head and neck, liver or kidney cancer. Each CDR3 is given with its conserved first and last residue. D genes are given only for firm matches. Expanded clones are given a class, and other clones once, few, many or no size at all.

clone_size | j_call | d_call | v_call | cdr3_length | cdr3_aa | cdr3_nt
once | TRBJ2-1 | . | TRBV12-5 | 16 | CASGFVRGTLYNEQFF | TGTGCTAGTGGTTTCGTCCGAGGGACGCTATACAATGAGCAGTTCTTC
. | TRBJ2-2 | . | TRBV5-4 | 16 | CASSFSGDRNTGELFF | TGTGCCAGCAGCTTTAGCGGTGACAGGAACACCGGGGAGCTGTTTTTT
once | TRBJ2-3 | . | TRBV6-6 | 13 | CAVTSPSTDTQYF | TGTGCTGTCACGTCCCCTAGCACAGATACGCAGTATTTT
. | TRBJ2-5 | . | TRBV27 | 14 | CASSLMGARETQYF | TGTGCCAGCAGTTTAATGGGGGCACGCGAGACCCAGTACTTC
. | TRBJ2-7 | . | TRBV11-3 | 14 | CASSAGHSSDEQYF | TGTGCCAGCAGCGCGGGACACTCTTCGGACGAGCAGTACTTC
. | TRBJ1-2 | . | TRBV19 | 14 | CASSKVAGSYGYTF | TGTGCCAGTAGTAAGGTTGCGGGAAGCTATGGCTACACCTTC
. | TRBJ2-5 | TRBD1 | TRBV7-6 | 15 | CASSLRTGAGETQYF | TGTGCCAGCAGCCTCAGGACAGGGGCAGGGGAGACCCAGTACTTC
. | TRBJ2-3 | . | TRBV7-6 | 15 | CASSLAEQGTDTQYF | TGTGCCAGCAGCTTAGCGGAGCAGGGGACAGATACGCAGTATTTT
. | TRBJ2-5 | TRBD1 | TRBV28 | 16 | CASSLRTGGFQETQYF | TGTGCCAGCAGTTTAAGGACAGGGGGATTCCAAGAGACCCAGTACTTC
. | TRBJ2-7 | TRBD1 | TRBV5-6 | 15 | CASSPWGTGRAEQYF | TGTGCCAGCAGCCCATGGGGGACAGGGAGGGCCGAGCAGTACTTC
. | TRBJ1-2 | . | TRBV18 | 13 | CASSPDGGGGYTF | TGTGCCAGCTCACCAGACGGAGGGGGAGGCTACACCTTC
. | TRBJ1-2 | . | TRBV27 | 13 | CASRDRTAGGYTF | TGTGCCAGCAGGGACCGGACAGCTGGGGGCTACACCTTC
. | TRBJ2-7 | . | TRBV20-1 | 11 | CSARSSYEQYF | TGCAGTGCTAGGAGCTCCTACGAGCAGTACTTC
. | TRBJ2-2 | TRBD1 | TRBV10-3 | 14 | CAISKDRESGELFF | TGTGCCATCAGTAAAGACAGGGAGTCCGGGGAGCTGTTTTTT
. | TRBJ2-7 | TRBD1 | TRBV7-7 | 13 | CASSEGQSSEQYF | TGTGCTAGCAGCGAGGGACAGTCGAGTGAGCAGTACTTC
. | TRBJ1-3 | . | TRBV6-5 | 14 | CATRGSYSGNTIYF | TGTGCCACCCGGGGTTCCTACTCTGGAAACACCATATATTTT
. | TRBJ2-5 | TRBD1 | TRBV6-5 | 14 | CASRRTGIQETQYF | TGTGCCAGCAGGCGGACAGGAATCCAAGAGACCCAGTACTTC
. | TRBJ2-5 | TRBD1 | TRBV5-6 | 16 | CASSFPGQRYQETQYF | TGTGCCAGCAGTTTTCCGGGACAGCGATACCAAGAGACCCAGTACTTC
. | TRBJ2-1 | . | TRBV19 | 16 | CASANRPGGSYNEQFF | TGTGCCAGTGCAAACAGGCCTGGGGGCTCCTACAATGAGCAGTTCTTC
. | TRBJ2-5 | TRBD1 | TRBV6-5 | 15 | CASSYGPQGVETQYF | TGTGCCAGCAGTTACGGACCCCAGGGGGTCGAGACCCAGTACTTC
. | TRBJ2-5 | . | TRBV5-1 | 16 | CASSVTFGQGQETQYF | TGCGCCAGCAGCGTGACGTTCGGGCAGGGGCAAGAGACCCAGTACTTC
. | TRBJ2-5 | . | TRBV7-9 | 15 | CASSLAMLREETQYF | TGTGCCAGCAGCTTAGCGATGTTGAGGGAAGAGACCCAGTACTTC
. | TRBJ2-1 | . | TRBV7-9 | 14 | CASSLGGVTNEQFF | TGTGCCAGCAGCTTAGGCGGGGTAACTAATGAGCAGTTCTTC
. | TRBJ1-1 | . | TRBV6-5 | 13 | CASKFRLNTEAFF | TGTGCCAGCAAGTTTAGGTTGAACACTGAAGCTTTCTTT
. | TRBJ2-3 | . | TRBV29-1 | 14 | CSGGHVDGTDTQYF | TGCAGCGGGGGGCACGTTGACGGCACAGATACGCAGTATTTT
. | TRBJ2-1 | . | TRBV5-1 | 15 | CASSLDGVADNEQFF | TGCGCCAGCAGCTTGGATGGGGTAGCGGACAATGAGCAGTTCTTC
. | TRBJ1-2 | TRBD1 | TRBV30 | 14 | CAWYRQGANYGYTF | TGTGCCTGGTATCGACAGGGTGCTAACTATGGCTACACCTTC
. | TRBJ2-2 | TRBD1 | TRBV19 | 16 | CASSARTGANTGELFF | TGTGCCAGTAGTGCCCGGACAGGAGCGAACACCGGGGAGCTGTTTTTT
. | TRBJ1-2 | . | TRBV15 | 12 | CATSLGGGGYTF | TGTGCCACCAGCCTGGGGGGTGGTGGCTACACCTTC
. | TRBJ2-2 | . | TRBV18 | 12 | CASSPGSGELFF | TGTGCCAGCTCACCTGGGTCCGGGGAGCTGTTTTTT